A single sample is the source of the 13 T cell receptor beta chains below, sequenced in a study of blood T cell repertoires in COVID-19. TCRdb's copy holds only in-frame clones and misses some; the assay was immunoSEQ multiplex PCR. This repertoire shows fewer than 500,000 clones, roughly 86% found once; its top ten account for around 1%. Sample: peripheral blood. These receptors all come from a human donor with acute or convalescent COVID-19. The donor label of this sample is uncertain.

The gene calls are TRBV3-1 (or the pseudogene TRBV3-2) and TRBJ2-7; TRBD2 matches 7 bases. Trimming at V came to 3 bases and at J to 8 bases, leaving 7 bases not matched to a gene. The CDR3 extends over 13 amino acids. The germline V gene encodes CDR1 LGHDT and CDR2 YNNKEL (reference sequence). The CDR3 is CASSQPPREKQYF. CDR3 sequence (DNA): TGTGCCAGCAGCCAGCCCCCGCGGGAGAAGCAGTACTTC.

J is TRBJ2-3 and V is TRBV5-4; 15 bases align to TRBD2. This CDR3 is 19 amino acids long. J gave up 1 base and V 4 bases, and 10 bases lay outside the gene matches. Germline-derived CDR1 and CDR2 are SGHNT and YYREEE (reference sequence). The CDR3 DNA is TGTGCCAGCAGCAATCTTGGACTAGCGGGGGGGCATGGCACAGATACGCAGTATTTT. This codes for CASSNLGLAGGHGTDTQYF. Complete variable domain (other parts from reference TRBV5-4 and TRBJ2-3): ETGVTQSPTHLIKTRGQQVTLRCSSQSGHNTVSWYQQALGQGPQFIFQYYREEENGRGNFPPRFSGLQFPNYSSELNVNALELDDSALYLCASSNLGLAGGHGTDTQYFGPGTRLTVL.

This chain connects TRBV7-2 to TRBJ1-1; D ambiguous. This CDR3 is built from 15 residues. The V gene lost 2 bases and the J gene lost 2 bases, with 12 bases spanning the gap. The germline CDR1 and CDR2 sequences are SGHTA and FQGNSA. The CDR3 DNA reads TGTGCCAGCAGCTTAATTGTTAGCTCTAACACTGAAGCTTTCTTT. Its translation: CASSLIVSSNTEAFF.

The chain uses TRBV9 and TRBJ2-1, with 9 nucleotides matching TRBD2. The V gene's germline CDR1 is SGDLS and CDR2 YYNGEE. The trim removed 7 bases at V and 10 bases at J, leaving 12 bases unmatched. The CDR3 totals 14 residues. DNA of the CDR3: TGTGCCAGCGCCGGGACTAGCCTTCTCGACGAGCAGTTCTTC. This encodes CASAGTSLLDEQFF.

This chain uses TRBV6-5 with TRBJ2-3; D not certain. V gave up 6 bases and J gave up 2 bases, with 9 bases separating them. Germline V CDR1 and CDR2: MNHEY, SVGAGI. The CDR3 covers 13 residues. This chain's CDR3 is CASSAIFTDTQYF. The CDR3 bases are TGTGCCAGCAGCGCGATTTTCACAGATACGCAGTATTTT.

Notes on this clone: This sample also contains other DNA sequences that code for the same CDR3. This rearrangement joins TRBV11-2 to TRBJ2-7; D is possibly TRBD2 (5 bases). Germline lookup yields CDR1 SGHAT and CDR2 FQNNGV. V lost 4 bases and J 5 bases, leaving 9 bases between the germline ends. CDR3 length: 12 residues. CDR3 in amino acids: CASSSPGDEQYF. CDR3 nucleotide sequence: TGTGCCAGCAGCTCGCCCGGGGACGAGCAGTACTTC.

The gene calls are TRBV18 and TRBJ1-1, with 7 bases aligning to TRBD1. This CDR3 comprises 15 residues. CDR1 is KGHSH, CDR2 LQKENI, per germline. V dropped 1 base and J dropped 2; count of bases not matched to a gene: 4. As DNA, the CDR3 is TGTGCCAGCTCACCACTTGAAGGGGGCAACACTGAAGCTTTCTTT. Protein sequence: CASSPLEGGNTEAFF.

This chain joins TRBV7-9 and TRBJ2-1, with 10 bases that match TRBD2. Trimming cost V 5 bases and J 5 bases; bases outside gene matches: 6. This CDR3 has 15 residues. Germline values: CDR1 SEHNR, CDR2 FQNEAQ (reference sequence). The CDR3 DNA follows: TGTGCCAGCAGCCCAAGGACTAGCGGAAACAATGAGCAGTTCTTC. It is translated as CASSPRTSGNNEQFF.

CDR3 DNA sequence: TGTGCCAGCTCACCGGTGGGACAGTTAGTTTTGGAGCAGTACTTC. Translation: CASSPVGQLVLEQYF. The chain employs TRBV18 and TRBJ2-7, with TRBD1 matching over 7 bases. V was pared by 3 bases and J by 7 bases, with 12 bases of the junction left unmatched. In germline, CDR1 is KGHSH, CDR2 LQKENI. CDR3 size: 15 residues.

CDR3 bases: TGTGCCAGCAGGTCTCAGGGGGCGCAGAACTACGAGCAGTACTTC. It translates to CASRSQGAQNYEQYF. This rearrangement joins TRBV28 to TRBJ2-7; 8 bases fit TRBD1. V shed 6 bases, J shed 3 bases, and the junction held 10 bases outside the gene matches. The germline V gene encodes CDR1 MDHEN and CDR2 SYDVKM. This CDR3 is built from 15 residues.

The chain's CDR3 is CASRRQGDNQPQHF. CDR3 sequence (DNA): TGTGCCAGTAGAAGACAGGGAGACAATCAGCCCCAGCATTTT. The rearrangement uses TRBV19 and TRBJ1-5, with TRBD1 matching over 7 bases. The CDR3 contains 14 residues. J lost 3 bases, V lost 6 bases, and 5 bases had no gene match. CDR1 LNHDA and CDR2 SQIVND come from the germline V gene (reference sequence).

CDR3: CASKGGQTYNYGYTF. In DNA, the CDR3 is TGTGCCAGCAAAGGAGGACAGACATATAACTATGGCTACACCTTC. This chain uses TRBV28 with TRBJ1-2, with D perhaps matching TRBD1 (6 bases). Trimming shortened V by 7 bases and J by 1 base, and 16 bases separated the two germline ends. The CDR3 totals 15 residues. CDR1 is MDHEN, CDR2 SYDVKM, per germline.

The rearrangement uses TRBV7-8 and TRBJ1-1; weak D call: TRBD1 (6 bases). The CDR3 contains 16 residues. V dropped 2 bases and J dropped 0 bases, with 13 bases sitting between them. Germline V gene data show CDR1 as SGHVS and CDR2 as FQNEAQ. CDR3 coding DNA: TGTGCCAGCAGCTTACCGGTTAACAGGGTGAACACTGAAGCTTTCTTT. Protein: CASSLPVNRVNTEAFF.